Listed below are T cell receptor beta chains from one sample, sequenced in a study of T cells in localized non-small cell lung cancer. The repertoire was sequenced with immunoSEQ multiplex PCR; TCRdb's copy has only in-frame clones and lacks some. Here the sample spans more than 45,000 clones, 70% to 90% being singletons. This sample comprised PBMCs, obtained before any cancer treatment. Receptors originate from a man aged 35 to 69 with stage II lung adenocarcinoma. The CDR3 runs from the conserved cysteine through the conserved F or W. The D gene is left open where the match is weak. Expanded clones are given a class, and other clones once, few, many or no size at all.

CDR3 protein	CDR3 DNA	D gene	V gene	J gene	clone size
CASSRDRVSGNTIYF	TGTGCCAGCAGCCGAGACAGGGTCTCTGGAAACACCATATATTTT	TRBD1	TRBV4-2	TRBJ1-3	once
CATGLAGGLGSYNEQFF	TGTGCCACCGGACTAGCGGGGGGGCTAGGCTCCTACAATGAGCAGTTCTTC	TRBD2	TRBV15	TRBJ2-1	NA
CASSEPHDREEETQYF	TGTGCCAGCAGTGAACCACATGACAGGGAGGAAGAGACCCAGTACTTC	NA	TRBV6-1	TRBJ2-5	NA
CASSFGTYNEQFF	TGCGCCAGCAGCTTCGGGACGTACAATGAGCAGTTCTTC	NA	TRBV5-1	TRBJ2-1	NA
CASSREQGRNQPQHF	TGCGCCAGCAGCCGTGAACAGGGGCGCAATCAGCCCCAGCATTTT	TRBD1	TRBV4-1	TRBJ1-5	NA
CASSLRAAQTTYGYTF	TGTGCCAGCTCACTAAGGGCGGCGCAGACCACCTATGGCTACACCTTC	NA	TRBV18	TRBJ1-2	NA
CASSDGTGERYEQYF	TGTGCCAGCAGTGACGGGACAGGGGAACGGTACGAGCAGTACTTC	TRBD1	TRBV25-1	TRBJ2-7	NA
CASRLFQGGTGELFF	TGTGCCAGCAGACTTTTTCAGGGGGGCACCGGGGAGCTGTTTTTT	NA	TRBV6-5	TRBJ2-2	NA
CASSYSLDRWNGYTF	TGTGCCAGCAGTTACTCCCTAGACAGGTGGAATGGCTACACCTTC	NA	TRBV6-6	TRBJ1-2	NA
CASSQGSRGPYGYTF	TGCGCCAGCAGCCAAGGATCTAGGGGGCCCTATGGCTACACCTTC	TRBD1	TRBV4-1	TRBJ1-2	once
CAWSPLTRLAKNIQYF	TGTGCCTGGAGTCCCCTAACTAGGTTAGCCAAAAACATTCAGTACTTC	NA	TRBV30	TRBJ2-4	NA
CASSRDRGLDSPLHF	TGTGCCAGCAGTCGGGACAGGGGGCTGGATTCACCCCTCCACTTT	TRBD1	TRBV6-4	TRBJ1-6	once
CASSSPGTGYGYTF	TGTGCCAGCAGTTCCCCCGGGACAGGGTATGGCTACACCTTC	TRBD1	TRBV28	TRBJ1-2	NA
CASSEALQGGFDEQFF	TGTGCCAGCAGTGAAGCGCTTCAAGGAGGGTTCGATGAGCAGTTCTTC	NA	TRBV2	TRBJ2-1	NA
CASSEWGGLVEKLFF	TGTGCCAGCAGTGAATGGGGGGGGCTGGTTGAAAAACTGTTTTTT	NA	TRBV25-1	TRBJ1-4	NA
CASSRIGGASGRTDTQYF	TGCGCCAGCAGCCGCATCGGAGGGGCTAGCGGCCGCACAGATACGCAGTATTTT	TRBD2	TRBV4-1	TRBJ2-3	NA
CASSLQVGDTQYF	TGTGCCAGCAGCTTACAGGTGGGAGATACGCAGTATTTT	NA	TRBV11-3	TRBJ2-3	once
CASSISGTFWNTEAFF	TGTGCCAGTAGTATTTCGGGGACTTTTTGGAACACTGAAGCTTTCTTT	NA	TRBV19	TRBJ1-1	NA
CATSRGLGEDRGDGYTF	TGTGCCACCAGCAGGGGCCTCGGGGAAGACAGGGGAGATGGCTACACCTTC	TRBD1	TRBV15	TRBJ1-2	once
CASSSDPNSPLHF	TGTGCCAGCAGTTCAGATCCTAATTCACCCCTCCACTTT	NA	TRBV28	TRBJ1-6	NA
CASSPQASTDTQYF	TGTGCCAGCAGCCCCCAAGCGAGCACAGATACGCAGTATTTT	NA	TRBV9	TRBJ2-3	NA
CASSATVSNEKLFF	TGTGCCAGCAGCGCGACAGTTAGTAATGAAAAACTGTTTTTT	NA	TRBV7-2	TRBJ1-4	NA
CASRGLNSPLHF	TGTGCCAGCAGGGGTCTTAATTCACCCCTCCACTTT	NA	TRBV6-5	TRBJ1-6	few
CASSPLRAGMDTEAFF	TGTGCCAGCAGCCCCCTCAGGGCCGGAATGGACACTGAAGCTTTCTTT	NA	TRBV11-2	TRBJ1-1	NA